The present TCR beta chain was sequenced within a study of cytomegalovirus exposure and HLA in healthy donors. Notes on the study in general: One later analysis, an examination of the 120 or so validation repertoires, found that first-cohort TCR clusters tended to co-occur in them. Cytomegalovirus-associated TCR beta chains were listed, numbering roughly 150. Researchers reported that a few CMV-associated chains were confirmed in vitro as CMV antigen-specific.

The ends lost 11 bases at V and 0 bases at J; junction bases unmatched: 0. Germline V gives CDR1 MDHEN, CDR2 SYDVKM. The CDR3 is 12 amino acids. The data were produced by immunoSEQ multiplex PCR, yet TCRdb's version contains in-frame clones alone and is incomplete. The profile covers about 60,000 clones, with less than 96% appearing a single time and more than 0.95% taken by the ten largest. As regards this clone: Its antigen is as yet unknown.

The rearrangement joins TRBV28 to TRBJ2-2, with 7 bases identical to TRBD2. This TCR came from a woman between 18 and 29 years old in good health and CMV-seronegative. The sample consisted of PBMCs. CDR3 coding DNA: TGTGCCGCGGGGGCGAACACCGGGGAGCTGTTTTTT. Its protein product is CAAGANTGELFF.